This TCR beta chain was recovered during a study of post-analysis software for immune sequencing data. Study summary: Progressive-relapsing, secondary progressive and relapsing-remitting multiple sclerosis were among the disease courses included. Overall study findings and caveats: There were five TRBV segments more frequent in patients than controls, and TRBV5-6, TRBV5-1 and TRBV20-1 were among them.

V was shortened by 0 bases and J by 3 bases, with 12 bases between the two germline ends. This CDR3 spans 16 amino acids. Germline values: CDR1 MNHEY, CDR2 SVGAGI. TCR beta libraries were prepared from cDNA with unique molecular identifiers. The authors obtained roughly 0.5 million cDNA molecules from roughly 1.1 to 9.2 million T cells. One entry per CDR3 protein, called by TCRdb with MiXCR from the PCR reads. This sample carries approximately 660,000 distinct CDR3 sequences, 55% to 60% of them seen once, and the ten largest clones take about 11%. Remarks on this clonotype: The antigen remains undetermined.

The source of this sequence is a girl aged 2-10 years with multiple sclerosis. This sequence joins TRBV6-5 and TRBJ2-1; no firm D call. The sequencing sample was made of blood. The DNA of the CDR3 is TGTGCCAGCAGTTACTCGTCTTTGGAAAACTACAATGAGCAGTTCTTC. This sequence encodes CASSYSSLENYNEQFF.